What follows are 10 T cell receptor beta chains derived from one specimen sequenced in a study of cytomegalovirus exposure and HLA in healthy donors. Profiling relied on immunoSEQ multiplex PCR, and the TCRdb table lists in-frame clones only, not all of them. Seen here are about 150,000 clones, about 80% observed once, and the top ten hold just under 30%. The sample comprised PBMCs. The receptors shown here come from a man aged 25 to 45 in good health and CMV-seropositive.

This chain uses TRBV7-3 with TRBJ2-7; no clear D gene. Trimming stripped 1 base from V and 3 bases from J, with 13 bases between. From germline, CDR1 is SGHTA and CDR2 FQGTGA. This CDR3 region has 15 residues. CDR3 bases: TGTGCCAGCAGCTTAAGTGGAGAGTTTGGCTACGAGCAGTACTTC. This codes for CASSLSGEFGYEQYF.

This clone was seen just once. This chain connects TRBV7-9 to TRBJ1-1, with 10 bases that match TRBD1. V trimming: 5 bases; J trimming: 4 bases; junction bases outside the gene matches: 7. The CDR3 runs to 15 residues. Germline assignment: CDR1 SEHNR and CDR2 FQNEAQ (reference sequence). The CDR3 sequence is CASSPGTGVSTEAFF. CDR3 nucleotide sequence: TGTGCCAGCAGCCCCGGGACAGGGGTAAGCACTGAAGCTTTCTTT.

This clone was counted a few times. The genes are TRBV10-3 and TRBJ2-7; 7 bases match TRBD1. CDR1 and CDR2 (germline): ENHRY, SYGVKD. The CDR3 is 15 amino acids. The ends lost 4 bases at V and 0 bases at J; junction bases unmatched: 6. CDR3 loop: CAISAGTVSSYEQYF. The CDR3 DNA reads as TGTGCCATCAGTGCGGGGACAGTTTCCTCCTACGAGCAGTACTTC.

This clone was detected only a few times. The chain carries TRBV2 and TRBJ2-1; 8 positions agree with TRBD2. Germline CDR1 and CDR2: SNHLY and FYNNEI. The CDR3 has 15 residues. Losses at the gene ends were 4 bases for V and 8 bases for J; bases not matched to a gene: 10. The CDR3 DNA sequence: TGTGCCAGCAGTGCGAGCGGGGGCCCCAGGGATGAGCAGTTCTTC. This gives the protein CASSASGGPRDEQFF.

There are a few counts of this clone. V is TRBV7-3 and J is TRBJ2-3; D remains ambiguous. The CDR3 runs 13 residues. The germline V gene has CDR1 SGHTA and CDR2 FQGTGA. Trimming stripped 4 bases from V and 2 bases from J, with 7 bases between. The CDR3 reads CASSSVPTDTQYF. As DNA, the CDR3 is TGTGCCAGCAGCTCCGTCCCCACAGATACGCAGTATTTT.

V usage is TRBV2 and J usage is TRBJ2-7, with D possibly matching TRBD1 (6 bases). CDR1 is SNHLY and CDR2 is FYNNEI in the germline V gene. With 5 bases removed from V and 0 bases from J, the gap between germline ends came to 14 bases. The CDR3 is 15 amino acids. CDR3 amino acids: CASSPEPDSSYEQYF. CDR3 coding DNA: TGTGCCAGCAGTCCCGAGCCGGACAGCTCCTACGAGCAGTACTTC.

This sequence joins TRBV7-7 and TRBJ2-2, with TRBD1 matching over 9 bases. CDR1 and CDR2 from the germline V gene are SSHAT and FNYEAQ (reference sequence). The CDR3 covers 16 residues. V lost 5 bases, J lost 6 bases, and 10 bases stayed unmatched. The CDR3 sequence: CASSPGGTGSPGELFF. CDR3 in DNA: TGTGCCAGCAGCCCAGGTGGGACAGGGAGCCCCGGGGAGCTGTTTTTT.

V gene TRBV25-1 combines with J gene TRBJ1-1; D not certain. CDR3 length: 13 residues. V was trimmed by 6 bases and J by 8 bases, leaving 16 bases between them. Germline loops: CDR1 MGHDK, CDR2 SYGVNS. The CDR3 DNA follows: TGTGCCAGCAGCGAGGCCGGCGGCGTCGAAGCTTTCTTT. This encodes CASSEAGGVEAFF.

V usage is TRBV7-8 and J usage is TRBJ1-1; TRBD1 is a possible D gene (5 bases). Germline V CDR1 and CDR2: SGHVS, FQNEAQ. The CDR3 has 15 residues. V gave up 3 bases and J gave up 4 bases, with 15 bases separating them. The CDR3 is CASSFGTLWATEAFF. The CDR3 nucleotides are TGTGCCAGCAGCTTCGGGACTCTGTGGGCCACTGAAGCTTTCTTT.

This CDR3 reads CASSPRGQTSGNTIYF. The CDR3 DNA follows: TGTGCCAGCAGTCCCCGGGGACAGACCTCTGGAAACACCATATATTTT. The genes are TRBV6-6 and TRBJ1-3, with 7 bases aligning to TRBD1. There are 16 residues in the CDR3. The junction had 7 bases not matched to a gene; V was cut back by 5 bases and J by 0 bases. The germline V gene has CDR1 MNHNY and CDR2 SVGAGI (reference sequence).